The TCR beta chain described here comes from a study of T cell changes during pregnancy in multiple sclerosis. Profiled with immunoSEQ multiplex PCR; TCRdb holds only in-frame clones, not every one. Among about 68,000 clones listed, about nine tenths were seen once. Germline V gene lookup returns CDR1 MNHNS and CDR2 SASEGT. The ends were cut back, 4 bases at V and 2 bases at J, with 9 bases in the middle. This CDR3 has 13 amino acids. This clone was counted a single time. Here the sequenced sample was peripheral blood, taken in the third trimester of pregnancy. V is TRBV6-1 and J is TRBJ2-7; D ambiguous. The source of this sequence is a female donor with multiple sclerosis, enrolled in a pregnancy study. CDR3 sequence reads: CASSGVGPYEQYF. The CDR3 nucleotides are TGTGCCAGCAGTGGTGTCGGTCCCTACGAGCAGTACTTC.